This is a list of T cell receptor beta chains from one sample in a study of blood T cell repertoires in COVID-19. Libraries were prepared by immunoSEQ multiplex PCR; TCRdb keeps only in-frame clonotypes and omits some of them. The table records 90,000 or so clones, 75% to 90% of them present only once. The sample was peripheral blood. All receptors derive from a man in his fifties or sixties with COVID-19, enrolled during active disease. Both conserved end residues are part of each CDR3. D genes are given only for firm matches. Clone sizes are given selectively: once, few, many, or a class where the clone is expanded.

size: NA; J: TRBJ1-2; V: TRBV28; D: TRBD1; CDR3: CASSLPTGYGYTF; DNA: TGTGCCAGCAGTTTACCGACAGGGTATGGCTACACCTTC
size: NA; J: TRBJ1-2; V: TRBV28; D: TRBD1; CDR3: CASSLAGTGVGYTF; DNA: TGTGCCAGCAGTCTCGCCGGGACAGGGGTGGGCTACACCTTC
size: NA; J: TRBJ2-7; V: TRBV2; D: NA; CDR3: CASSEDSSYEQYF; DNA: TGTGCCAGCAGTGAGGACAGCTCCTACGAGCAGTACTTC
size: NA; J: TRBJ1-4; V: TRBV19; D: NA; CDR3: CASSRTNEKLFF; DNA: TGTGCCAGCTCCCGGACTAATGAAAAACTGTTTTTT
size: NA; J: TRBJ2-7; V: TRBV6-1; D: NA; CDR3: CASSEQHRDYEQYF; DNA: TGTGCCAGCAGTGAACAGCACAGAGACTACGAGCAGTACTTC
size: NA; J: TRBJ2-1; V: TRBV4-1; D: TRBD2; CDR3: CASSQLGTSGGTYNEQFF; DNA: TGCGCCAGCAGCCAACTCGGGACTAGCGGGGGTACCTACAATGAGCAGTTCTTC
size: NA; J: TRBJ1-2; V: TRBV4-3; D: NA; CDR3: CASSHLGSFEVTF; DNA: TGCGCCAGCAGCCACCTCGGGAGTTTCGAGGTCACCTTC
size: NA; J: TRBJ2-7; V: TRBV3-1/TRBV3-2; D: TRBD2; CDR3: CASSQDRSGSSYEQYF; DNA: TGTGCCAGCAGCCAAGATCGGAGCGGGAGCTCCTACGAGCAGTACTTC
size: NA; J: TRBJ1-2; V: TRBV6-6; D: TRBD1; CDR3: CASSYLLQGDNYGYTF; DNA: TGTGCCAGCAGTTACTTATTACAGGGGGACAACTATGGCTACACCTTC
size: NA; J: TRBJ1-6; V: TRBV21-1; D: NA; CDR3: CASLRGVRDNSPLHF; DNA: TGTGCCAGCCTCCGGGGAGTCCGGGATAATTCACCCCTCCACTTT
size: once; J: TRBJ1-5; V: TRBV27; D: TRBD1; CDR3: CASSLIQGDQPQHF; DNA: TGTGCCAGCAGTTTAATCCAGGGGGATCAGCCCCAGCATTTT
size: NA; J: TRBJ1-2; V: TRBV7-6; D: NA; CDR3: CASSWDSGGDGYTF; DNA: TGTGCCAGCAGCTGGGACTCCGGAGGCGATGGCTACACCTTC
size: NA; J: TRBJ2-3; V: TRBV5-1; D: NA; CDR3: CASSSGLPSTDTQYF; DNA: TGCGCCAGCAGCTCGGGACTTCCGTCCACAGATACGCAGTATTTT
size: NA; J: TRBJ1-1; V: TRBV5-1; D: NA; CDR3: CASSLTGNTEAFF; DNA: TGCGCCAGCAGCTTGACAGGCAACACTGAAGCTTTCTTT
size: NA; J: TRBJ2-5; V: TRBV19; D: TRBD1; CDR3: CASTPDRGSQETQYF; DNA: TGTGCCAGTACTCCGGACAGGGGAAGTCAGGAGACCCAGTACTTC
size: NA; J: TRBJ1-5; V: TRBV28; D: NA; CDR3: CASTLPGNQPQHF; DNA: TGTGCCAGCACCCTCCCGGGGAATCAGCCCCAGCATTTT
size: NA; J: TRBJ2-1; V: TRBV4-1; D: TRBD2; CDR3: CASSPGLAGGYNEQFF; DNA: TGCGCCAGCAGCCCGGGACTAGCGGGAGGGTACAATGAGCAGTTCTTC
size: once; J: TRBJ1-1; V: TRBV11-3; D: NA; CDR3: CASTDGGAEAFF; DNA: TGTGCCAGCACTGATGGGGGGGCTGAAGCTTTCTTT
size: NA; J: TRBJ2-1; V: TRBV3-1/TRBV3-2; D: NA; CDR3: CASSQDPREEQFF; DNA: TGTGCCAGCAGCCAAGATCCCCGGGAGGAGCAGTTCTTC
size: NA; J: TRBJ2-2; V: TRBV3-1/TRBV3-2; D: NA; CDR3: CASSQATGELFF; DNA: TGTGCCAGCAGCCAAGCAACCGGGGAGCTGTTTTTT
size: NA; J: TRBJ2-3; V: TRBV10-3; D: NA; CDR3: CAISEGAGSGTDTQYF; DNA: TGTGCCATCAGCGAGGGGGCGGGGAGTGGCACAGATACGCAGTATTTT
size: once; J: TRBJ2-7; V: TRBV18; D: TRBD2; CDR3: CASSPGLADLYEQYF; DNA: TGTGCCAGCTCACCGGGACTAGCGGACCTCTACGAGCAGTACTTC
size: NA; J: TRBJ2-7; V: TRBV6-5; D: TRBD1; CDR3: CASSRDRVYEQYF; DNA: TGTGCCAGCAGCCGGGACAGGGTCTACGAGCAGTACTTC
size: NA; J: TRBJ1-2; V: TRBV7-6; D: TRBD1; CDR3: CASSFGVRGAYGYTF; DNA: TGTGCCAGCAGCTTCGGTGTCAGGGGGGCCTATGGCTACACCTTC
size: NA; J: TRBJ1-2; V: TRBV4-1; D: NA; CDR3: CASSQYLPGRGYTF; DNA: TGCGCCAGCAGCCAATACCTCCCAGGGCGCGGCTACACCTTC
size: NA; J: TRBJ1-3; V: TRBV23-1; D: NA; CDR3: CASSQQGFENTIYF; DNA: TGCGCCAGCAGTCAACAGGGTTTCGAAAACACCATATATTTT
size: once; J: TRBJ1-3; V: TRBV12-3/TRBV12-4; D: NA; CDR3: CASSSVRGSTIYF; DNA: TGTGCCAGCAGTTCGGTCCGGGGGAGCACCATATATTTT
size: NA; J: TRBJ2-1; V: TRBV10-1; D: TRBD2; CDR3: CASSEGLAEGEQFF; DNA: TGCGCCAGCAGTGAAGGTCTAGCGGAGGGGGAGCAGTTCTTC
size: NA; J: TRBJ2-7; V: TRBV6-1; D: TRBD1; CDR3: CASSEAGQYEQYF; DNA: TGTGCCAGCAGTGAAGCGGGACAGTACGAGCAGTACTTC
size: NA; J: TRBJ1-4; V: TRBV11-3; D: TRBD1; CDR3: CASSLYIGTGSNEKLFF; DNA: TGTGCCAGCAGCTTGTATATCGGGACAGGAAGTAATGAAAAACTGTTTTTT
size: NA; J: TRBJ2-5; V: TRBV30; D: NA; CDR3: CAWSRTGEETQYF; DNA: TGTGCCTGGAGTAGAACGGGAGAAGAGACCCAGTACTTC
size: NA; J: TRBJ2-3; V: TRBV21-1; D: NA; CDR3: CASSPTLGGREDTQYF; DNA: TGTGCCAGCAGCCCCACGCTCGGGGGGCGAGAAGATACGCAGTATTTT